Listed here are 24 T cell receptor beta chains from one sample, sequenced in a study of shared clonotypes between healthy human individuals. The data were produced by immunoSEQ multiplex PCR, yet TCRdb's version contains in-frame clones alone and is incomplete. This table holds 2 million to 2.5 million clones, about 95% found once. The material sequenced was naive CD4+ T cells sorted from blood. Subset noted: CD45RA+ positively selected. Receptors originate from a young man in good health.

The gene calls are TRBV29-1 and TRBJ2-6, with D tentatively TRBD1 or TRBD2 (5 bases each). The germline V and J ends were trimmed by 6 bases and 0 bases, with 12 bases remaining between them. The CDR3 totals 15 residues. From germline, CDR1 is SQVTM and CDR2 ANQGSEA. CDR3 coding DNA: TGCAGCGTCCCGGGACGGCGCTCTGGGGCCAACGTCCTGACTTTC. It specifies CSVPGRRSGANVLTF.

The chain links TRBV5-1 to TRBJ2-5, with 9 bases identical to TRBD2. Trimming cost V 5 bases and J 5 bases; bases outside gene matches: 13. CDR1 and CDR2 (germline): SGHRS, YFSETQ. There are 16 residues in the CDR3. The CDR3 is CASSRGSGGPPETQYF. The CDR3 DNA follows: TGCGCCAGCAGTCGGGGTAGCGGGGGCCCCCCTGAGACCCAGTACTTC. Together with reference TRBV5-1 and TRBJ2-5, the CDR3 gives the full variable domain: KAGVTQTPRYLIKTRGQQVTLSCSPISGHRSVSWYQQTPGQGLQFLFEYFSETQRNKGNFPGRFSGRQFSNSRSEMNVSTLELGDSALYLCASSRGSGGPPETQYFGPGTRLLVL.

Worth noting for this clone: This sample also contains other DNA sequences that code for the same CDR3. The rearrangement uses TRBV2 and TRBJ1-1; D gene ambiguous. V was pared by 6 bases and J by 1 base, with 6 bases between. There are 12 residues in the CDR3. CDR1 SNHLY and CDR2 FYNNEI come from the germline V gene. CDR3 nucleotides: TGTGCCAGCAGGGATCCGAACACTGAAGCTTTCTTT. Translated: CASRDPNTEAFF.

The gene calls are TRBV6-5 and TRBJ2-5, with D possibly matching TRBD1 (6 bases). The CDR3 length is 15 residues. The germline V gene has CDR1 MNHEY and CDR2 SVGAGI. Deletions cut 6 bases from V and 3 bases from J, with 17 bases between. In DNA, the CDR3 is TGTGCCAGCAGCCCCTTAGGGACACGGGAAGAGACCCAGTACTTC. The encoded protein is CASSPLGTREETQYF.

This clone was detected only once. V and J are TRBV29-1 and TRBJ1-5; D is possibly TRBD1 (5 bases). Trimming cost V 5 bases and J 5 bases, with 10 bases left between them. Germline CDR1 SQVTM, CDR2 ANQGSEA. The CDR3 is made up of 12 amino acids. This chain's CDR3 is CSVSGNDQPQHF. CDR3 bases: TGCAGCGTTTCAGGGAACGATCAGCCCCAGCATTTT.

A note on this clone: This specimen includes other DNA sequences encoding the same CDR3. This rearrangement joins TRBV18 to TRBJ1-2; no clear D gene. With 3 bases removed from V and 4 bases from J, the gap between germline ends came to 9 bases. The CDR3 runs to 13 residues. The V gene's germline CDR1 is KGHSH and CDR2 LQKENI. The CDR3 bases are TGTGCCAGCTCACCGGGTTTGGGCTATGGCTACACCTTC. As protein: CASSPGLGYGYTF.

This chain joins TRBV19 and TRBJ1-2; D is undetermined. Trimming cost V 3 bases and J 8 bases, with 13 bases left between them. From germline, CDR1 is LNHDA and CDR2 SQIVND (reference sequence). The CDR3 covers 13 residues. CDR3 protein: CASSIREIGGYTF. DNA of the CDR3: TGTGCCAGTAGTATCCGGGAGATCGGGGGCTACACCTTC.

The rearrangement joins TRBV9 to TRBJ2-1; no firm D call. The germline V gene encodes CDR1 SGDLS and CDR2 YYNGEE. The CDR3 contains 13 residues. Trimming cost V 1 base and J 9 bases, with 11 bases left between them. CDR3 sequence reads: CASSVLQYSEQFF. The DNA for the CDR3 is TGTGCCAGCAGCGTACTCCAATATAGTGAGCAGTTCTTC.

This clone occurred once. This rearrangement joins TRBV5-4 to TRBJ2-1; 7 bases align to TRBD2. The CDR3 loop spans 13 amino acids. V shed 0 bases, J shed 13 bases, and the junction held 7 bases outside the gene matches. Germline loops: CDR1 SGHNT, CDR2 YYREEE (reference sequence). CDR3 sequence (DNA): TGTGCCAGCAGCTTGGTAGGCCTAGCGGAACAGTTCTTC. This sequence encodes CASSLVGLAEQFF.

This chain connects TRBV27 to TRBJ2-3; 10 bases align to TRBD1. Germline V gives CDR1 MNHEY, CDR2 SMNVEV (reference sequence). The CDR3 runs 18 residues. V lost 2 bases and J lost 1; bases outside the gene matches: 9. This CDR3 is CASSLKGTGVKGTDTQYF. The DNA for the CDR3 is TGTGCCAGCAGTTTAAAAGGGACAGGGGTCAAGGGCACAGATACGCAGTATTTT.

The chain is built from TRBV7-3 and TRBJ2-7; D unclear. Trimming pared 0 bases from V and 5 bases from J, leaving 11 bases between. The CDR3 runs to 14 residues. The germline CDR1 and CDR2 sequences are SGHTA and FQGTGA. For the CDR3, the DNA is TGTGCCAGCAGCTTAACTAAGGTGATGAACGAGCAGTACTTC. It codes for CASSLTKVMNEQYF.

Regarding this clone: Since a much larger clone is just one base distant, this may be a read error. This chain joins TRBV30 and TRBJ1-3; D is unresolved. The length of the CDR3 is 13 residues. Trimming removed 4 bases from V and 2 bases from J, with 9 bases in between. Germline CDR1 reads GTSNPN; CDR2 reads SVGIG (reference sequence). CDR3 nucleotide sequence: TGTGCCTGGACCCACACCCCTGGAAACACCATATATTTT. Protein sequence: CAWTHTPGNTIYF.

This rearrangement joins TRBV18 to TRBJ2-3; 11 bases agree with TRBD1. The V gene's germline CDR1 is KGHSH and CDR2 LQKENI. The length of the CDR3 is 14 residues. V trimming: 10 bases; J trimming: 6 bases; junction bases outside the gene matches: 9. CDR3 protein: CATTPGQGVDTQYF. The CDR3 DNA reads TGTGCCACCACACCGGGACAGGGGGTTGATACGCAGTATTTT.

The CDR3 region is CASRDSHNQPQHF. CDR3 in DNA: TGTGCCAGCAGGGACAGCCATAATCAGCCCCAGCATTTT. This chain links TRBV6-5 with TRBJ1-5; TRBD1 is a possible D gene (6 bases). V lost 6 bases and J lost 4, with 10 bases in between. Germline assignment: CDR1 MNHEY and CDR2 SVGAGI. CDR3 length: 13 amino acids.

J is TRBJ2-7 and V is TRBV6-4, with TRBD1 matching over 8 bases. Germline V gene data show CDR1 as MRHNA and CDR2 as SNTAGT. The V and J ends lost 6 bases and 5 bases, in that order; junction bases with no gene match: 15. The CDR3 totals 16 residues. The DNA for the CDR3 is TGTGCCAGCAGGAAGATGACAGGGGTACCGTTCGACGAGCAGTACTTC. Translation gives CASRKMTGVPFDEQYF.

V usage is TRBV6-6 and J usage is TRBJ2-5; D possibly corresponds to TRBD1 (6 bases). The CDR3 loop spans 15 amino acids. The germline gives CDR1 MNHNY, CDR2 SVGAGI (reference sequence). Trimming removed 1 base from V and 5 bases from J, with 14 bases in between. The CDR3 DNA is TGTGCCAGCAGTTACTACACAGGGATGGGGGAGACCCAGTACTTC. Its translation is CASSYYTGMGETQYF.

The gene calls are TRBV6-5 and TRBJ2-2, with TRBD1 identical over 7 bases. Trimming removed 6 bases from V and 3 bases from J; junction bases left unmatched: 7. The CDR3 runs 15 residues. Germline loops: CDR1 MNHEY, CDR2 SVGAGI. The CDR3 here is CASSDRDRYTGELFF. The CDR3 nucleotides are TGTGCCAGCAGCGACCGGGACAGATACACCGGGGAGCTGTTTTTT.

The CDR3 loop reads CATPGKRGTEAFF. DNA for the CDR3: TGTGCCACCCCAGGGAAACGGGGCACTGAAGCTTTCTTT. The chain has TRBV6-1 and TRBJ1-1; D might be TRBD1 (5 bases). Germline V CDR1 and CDR2: MNHNS, SASEGT. The CDR3 is made up of 13 amino acids. With 10 bases removed from V and 4 bases from J, the gap between germline ends came to 16 bases.

The chain is built from TRBV7-9 and TRBJ1-2; D remains ambiguous. V lost 5 bases, J lost 0 bases, and 7 bases lay in between. The CDR3 is 13 amino acids. Germline V CDR1 and CDR2: SEHNR, FQNEAQ (reference sequence). CDR3 region: CASSPPSNYGYTF. The CDR3 DNA reads as TGTGCCAGCAGCCCCCCTTCTAACTATGGCTACACCTTC. The full variable domain, with the rest looked up from reference TRBV7-9 and TRBJ1-2, is DTGVSQNPRHKITKRGQNVTFRCDPISEHNRLYWYRQTLGQGPEFLTYFQNEAQLEKSRLLSDRFSAERPKGSFSTLEIQRTEQGDSAMYLCASSPPSNYGYTFGSGTRLTVV.

In the case of this clone: This sample includes further DNA sequences coding for the same CDR3. The gene calls are TRBV5-1 and TRBJ2-6; no firm D call. The CDR3 extends over 14 amino acids. Trimming removed 0 bases at V and 2 bases at J, with 3 bases between. The germline V gene has CDR1 SGHRS and CDR2 YFSETQ. CDR3: CASSLGPGANVLTF. The CDR3 DNA sequence: TGCGCCAGCAGCTTGGGGCCTGGGGCCAACGTCCTGACTTTC.

The V gene is TRBV2, the J gene TRBJ2-7; D may be TRBD1 or TRBD2 (6 bases each). Per the germline V gene, CDR1 is SNHLY and CDR2 is FYNNEI. The CDR3 sequence is 16 residues long. Trimming removed 4 bases from V and 3 bases from J, with 19 bases in between. This CDR3 reads CASSGGARVPHYEQYF. The CDR3 region has the DNA TGTGCCAGCAGTGGGGGGGCTAGAGTTCCCCACTACGAGCAGTACTTC.

A remark on this clone: Additional DNA sequences in this sample encode the identical CDR3. V gene TRBV29-1 combines with J gene TRBJ1-2; D is undetermined. Germline V gene sequence: CDR1 SQVTM, CDR2 ANQGSEA. V was pared by 1 base and J by 2 bases, with 5 bases between. The CDR3 has 12 amino acids. The CDR3: CSVEGSNYGYTF. The CDR3 region has the DNA TGCAGCGTTGAAGGGTCCAACTATGGCTACACCTTC.

CDR3 in DNA: TGTGCCAGCAGTGTAGAAAAGGGGCCATCCTACGAGCAGTACTTC. This codes for CASSVEKGPSYEQYF. The gene calls are TRBV6-4 and TRBJ2-7; weak D call: TRBD1 (5 bases). Germline V gene sequence: CDR1 MRHNA, CDR2 SNTAGT. There are 15 residues in the CDR3. Between the trimmed V and J ends, which lost 4 bases and 1 base, there was a span of 14 bases.

Note on this clone: This specimen includes other DNA sequences encoding the same CDR3. This chain joins TRBV7-8 and TRBJ2-1; 8 nucleotides line up with TRBD2. Germline CDR1 SGHVS, CDR2 FQNEAQ. J gave up 6 bases and V 3 bases, and 7 bases lay outside the gene matches. This CDR3 spans 15 amino acids. CDR3 sequence reads: CASSLGRGGLNEQFF. CDR3 DNA sequence: TGTGCCAGCAGCTTGGGTCGGGGGGGCCTCAATGAGCAGTTCTTC.